Included here is one T cell receptor beta chain sequence, with context. Its antigen is still unknown. This entry belongs to a study of cytomegalovirus exposure and HLA in healthy donors. Notes on the study in general: Later analysis identified several of the most significant clusters that appeared linked to common viral pathogens.

CDR1 and CDR2 (germline): MGHRA, YSYEKL. This CDR3 region has 17 residues. This PCR relied on a set of 60 Vbeta primers and 13 Jbeta primers. Sequencing was performed with immunoSEQ multiplex PCR; in TCRdb, only in-frame clones are kept and a portion is missing. The sample holds 100,000 to 120,000 clones, around 80% seen once. The sequence was collected from a man aged 30 to 39 in good health and CMV-seropositive. V usage is TRBV4-1 and J usage is TRBJ2-5; 7 nucleotides line up with TRBD2. Judging by the DNA end, TRBJ2-7 fits better; the J call may be wrong. The sequencing input was PBMCs. The CDR3 nucleotides are TGCGCCAGCAGCCAAGACTCGGGGGGAGCATGGCCCTACGAGCAGTACTTC. It encodes CASSQDSGGAWPYEQYF.